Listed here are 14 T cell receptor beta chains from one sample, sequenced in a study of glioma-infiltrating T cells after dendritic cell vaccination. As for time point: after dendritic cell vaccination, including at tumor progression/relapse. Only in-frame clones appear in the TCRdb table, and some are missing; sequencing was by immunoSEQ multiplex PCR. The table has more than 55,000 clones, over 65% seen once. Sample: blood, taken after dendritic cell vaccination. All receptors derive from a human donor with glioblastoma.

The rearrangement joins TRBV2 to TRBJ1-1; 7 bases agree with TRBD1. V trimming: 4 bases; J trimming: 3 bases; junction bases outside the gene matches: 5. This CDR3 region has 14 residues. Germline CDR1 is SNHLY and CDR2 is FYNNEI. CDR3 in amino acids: CASSVKGADTEAFF. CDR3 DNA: TGTGCCAGCAGTGTAAAGGGGGCAGACACTGAAGCTTTCTTT. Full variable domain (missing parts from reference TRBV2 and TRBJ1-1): EPEVTQTPSHQVTQMGQEVILRCVPISNHLYFYWYRQILGQKVEFLVSFYNNEISEKSEIFDDQFSVERPDGSNFTLKIRSTKLEDSAMYFCASSVKGADTEAFFGQGTRLTVV.

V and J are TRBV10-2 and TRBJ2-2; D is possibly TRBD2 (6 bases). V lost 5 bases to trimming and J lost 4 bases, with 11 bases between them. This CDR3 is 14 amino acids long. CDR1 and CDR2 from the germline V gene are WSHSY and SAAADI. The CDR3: CASSRRVGTGELFF. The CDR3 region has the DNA TGCGCCAGCAGTAGGAGGGTCGGCACCGGGGAGCTGTTTTTT.

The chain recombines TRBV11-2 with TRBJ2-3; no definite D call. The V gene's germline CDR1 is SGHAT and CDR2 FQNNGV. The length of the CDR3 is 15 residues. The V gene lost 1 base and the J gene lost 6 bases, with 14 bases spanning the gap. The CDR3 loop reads CASSLGRSQRDTQYF. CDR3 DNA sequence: TGTGCCAGCAGCTTAGGGCGGAGTCAACGGGATACGCAGTATTTT. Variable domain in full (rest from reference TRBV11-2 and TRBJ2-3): EAGVAQSPRYKIIEKRQSVAFWCNPISGHATLYWYQQILGQGPKLLIQFQNNGVVDDSQLPKDRFSAERLKGVDSTLKIQPAKLEDSAVYLCASSLGRSQRDTQYFGPGTRLTVL.

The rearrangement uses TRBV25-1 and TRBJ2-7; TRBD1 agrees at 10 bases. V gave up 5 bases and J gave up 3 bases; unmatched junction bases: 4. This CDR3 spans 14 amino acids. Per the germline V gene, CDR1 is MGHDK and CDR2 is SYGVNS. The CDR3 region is CASSQWTGGYEQYF. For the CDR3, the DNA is TGTGCCAGCAGTCAGTGGACAGGGGGCTACGAGCAGTACTTC.

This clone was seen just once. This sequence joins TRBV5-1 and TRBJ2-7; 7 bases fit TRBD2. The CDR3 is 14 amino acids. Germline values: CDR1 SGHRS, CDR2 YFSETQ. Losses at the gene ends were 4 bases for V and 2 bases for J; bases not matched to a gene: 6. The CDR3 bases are TGCGCCAGCAGCGGGAGGGGCAGGACCTACGAGCAGTACTTC. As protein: CASSGRGRTYEQYF.

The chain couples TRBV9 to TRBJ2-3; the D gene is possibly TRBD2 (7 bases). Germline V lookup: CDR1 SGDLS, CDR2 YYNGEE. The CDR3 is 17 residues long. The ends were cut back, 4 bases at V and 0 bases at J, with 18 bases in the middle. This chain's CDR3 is CASSLEGGMSSTDTQYF. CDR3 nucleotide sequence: TGTGCCAGCAGCCTAGAGGGGGGGATGTCTAGCACAGATACGCAGTATTTT. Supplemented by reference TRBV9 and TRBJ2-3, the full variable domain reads DSGVTQTPKHLITATGQRVTLRCSPRSGDLSVYWYQQSLDQGLQFLIQYYNGEERAKGNILERFSAQQFPDLHSELNLSSLELGDSALYFCASSLEGGMSSTDTQYFGPGTRLTVL.

CDR3 DNA: TGTGCCAGCAGCGAGAGACAGGGACCCAACACTGAAGCTTTCTTT. It is translated as CASSERQGPNTEAFF. This chain uses TRBV21-1 with TRBJ1-1; the table's D call TRBD1 went unverified against the DNA. TRBV21-1 is a pseudogene locus. The CDR3 has 15 residues.

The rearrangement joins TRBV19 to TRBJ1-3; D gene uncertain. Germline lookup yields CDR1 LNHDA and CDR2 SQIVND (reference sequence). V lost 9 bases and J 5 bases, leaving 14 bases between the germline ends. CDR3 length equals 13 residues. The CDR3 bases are TGTGCCAGCCAGATCGGAGGTAGAAACACCATATATTTT. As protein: CASQIGGRNTIYF.

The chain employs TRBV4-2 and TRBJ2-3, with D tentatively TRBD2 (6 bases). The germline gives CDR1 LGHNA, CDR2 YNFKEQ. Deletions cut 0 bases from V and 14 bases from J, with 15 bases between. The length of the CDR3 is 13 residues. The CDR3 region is CASSQDRGTPRYF. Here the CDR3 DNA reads TGTGCCAGCAGCCAAGATCGCGGGACCCCAAGGTATTTT.

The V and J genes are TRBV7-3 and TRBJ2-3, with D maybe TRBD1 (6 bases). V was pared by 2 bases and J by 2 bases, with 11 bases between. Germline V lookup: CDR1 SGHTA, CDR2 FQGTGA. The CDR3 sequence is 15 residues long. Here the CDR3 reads CASSLSSGATDTQYF. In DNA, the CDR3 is TGTGCCAGCAGCTTATCGTCAGGGGCCACAGATACGCAGTATTTT. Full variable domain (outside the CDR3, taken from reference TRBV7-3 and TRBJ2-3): GAGVSQTPSNKVTEKGKYVELRCDPISGHTALYWYRQSLGQGPEFLIYFQGTGAADDSGLPNDRFFAVRPEGSVSTLKIQRTERGDSAVYLCASSLSSGATDTQYFGPGTRLTVL.

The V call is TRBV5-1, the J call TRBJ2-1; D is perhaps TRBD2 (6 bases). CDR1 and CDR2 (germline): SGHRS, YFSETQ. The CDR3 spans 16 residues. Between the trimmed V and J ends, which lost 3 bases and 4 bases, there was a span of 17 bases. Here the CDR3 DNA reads TGCGCCAGCAGCTCATGGGACTTAAAGATTTACAATGAGCAGTTCTTC. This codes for CASSSWDLKIYNEQFF.

The CDR3 nucleotides read TGTGCCTGCTTCAGGGGGCGCGTGAGCACAGATACGCAGTATTTT. Its protein is CACFRGRVSTDTQYF. V and J are TRBV30 and TRBJ2-3; 8 bases are shared with TRBD1. The CDR3 runs to 15 residues. The V and J ends lost 6 bases and 0 bases, in that order; junction bases with no gene match: 8. CDR1 and CDR2 from the germline V gene are GTSNPN and SVGIG (reference sequence). Filled out from reference TRBV30 and TRBJ2-3, the complete variable domain reads SQTIHQWPATLVQPVGSPLSLECTVEGTSNPNLYWYRQAAGRGLQLLFYSVGIGQISSEVPQNLSASRPQDRQFILSSKKLLLSDSGFYLCACFRGRVSTDTQYFGPGTRLTVL.

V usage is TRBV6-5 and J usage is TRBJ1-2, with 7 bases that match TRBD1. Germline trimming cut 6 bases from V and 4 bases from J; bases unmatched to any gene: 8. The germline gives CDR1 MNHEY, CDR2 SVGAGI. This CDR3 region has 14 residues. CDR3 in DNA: TGTGCCAGCAGATCCGGACAGGCACGCTATGGCTACACCTTC. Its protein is CASRSGQARYGYTF.

The DNA of the CDR3 is TGTGCCAGCGGGACTAGGGGTTTGAATGAGCAGTTCTTC. Its translation is CASGTRGLNEQFF. The gene calls are TRBV7-9 and TRBJ2-1; 8 nucleotides agree with TRBD2. The germline gives CDR1 SEHNR, CDR2 FQNEAQ (reference sequence). The J segment lost 7 bases and the V segment lost 8 bases, leaving 7 bases of the junction unmatched. This CDR3 spans 13 amino acids.